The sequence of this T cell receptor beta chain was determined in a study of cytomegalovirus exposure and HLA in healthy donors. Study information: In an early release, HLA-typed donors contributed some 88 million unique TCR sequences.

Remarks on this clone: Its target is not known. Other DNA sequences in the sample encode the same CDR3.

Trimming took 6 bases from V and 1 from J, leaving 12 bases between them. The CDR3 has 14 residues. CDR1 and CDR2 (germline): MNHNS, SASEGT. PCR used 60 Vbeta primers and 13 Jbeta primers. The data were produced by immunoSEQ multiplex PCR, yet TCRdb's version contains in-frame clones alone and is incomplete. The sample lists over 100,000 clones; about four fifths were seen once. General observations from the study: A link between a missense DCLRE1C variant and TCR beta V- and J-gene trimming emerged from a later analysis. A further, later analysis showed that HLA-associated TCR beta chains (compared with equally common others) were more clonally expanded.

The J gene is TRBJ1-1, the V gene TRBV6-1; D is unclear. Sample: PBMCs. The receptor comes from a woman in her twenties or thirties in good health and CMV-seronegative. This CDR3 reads CASRTSGTNTEAFF. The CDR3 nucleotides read TGTGCCAGCAGAACTTCAGGAACGAACACTGAAGCTTTCTTT.